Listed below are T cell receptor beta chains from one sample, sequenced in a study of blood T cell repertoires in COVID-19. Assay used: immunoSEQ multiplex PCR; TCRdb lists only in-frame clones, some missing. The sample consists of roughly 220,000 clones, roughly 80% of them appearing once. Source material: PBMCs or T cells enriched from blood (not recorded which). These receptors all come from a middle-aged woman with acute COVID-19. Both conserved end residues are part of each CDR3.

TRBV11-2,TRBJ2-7,CASSLERGLAISYEQYF
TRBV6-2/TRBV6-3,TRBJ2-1,CASSLTGEYNEQFF
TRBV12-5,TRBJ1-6,CASGLVPIQGHPRSYNSPLHF
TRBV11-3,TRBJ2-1,CASSLEGGLAGVNEQFF
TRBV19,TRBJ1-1,CASSISWRGGEAFF
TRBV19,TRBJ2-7,CATSGAPYEQYF
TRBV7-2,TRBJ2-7,CASSPSRPSYEQYF
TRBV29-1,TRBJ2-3,CSVSPAGGYTDTQYF
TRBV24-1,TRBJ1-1,CATSDPEENTEAFF
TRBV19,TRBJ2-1,CASSIASSGAYNEQFF
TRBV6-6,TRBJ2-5,CASSPGLAYQETQYF
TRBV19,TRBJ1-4,CASNPRGAREKLFF
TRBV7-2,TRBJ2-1,CASTQLAGGIGSYNEQFF
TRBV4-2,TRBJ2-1,CASSQGLAGGFDEQFF
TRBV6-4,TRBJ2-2,CASSESSRTGELFF
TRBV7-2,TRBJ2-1,CASSLKGVDEQFF
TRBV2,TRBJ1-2,CASSEPPYEGYTF
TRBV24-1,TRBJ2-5,CATSDPLGGTGGKGETQYF
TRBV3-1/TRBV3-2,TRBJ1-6,CASSSTGGVGNSPLHF